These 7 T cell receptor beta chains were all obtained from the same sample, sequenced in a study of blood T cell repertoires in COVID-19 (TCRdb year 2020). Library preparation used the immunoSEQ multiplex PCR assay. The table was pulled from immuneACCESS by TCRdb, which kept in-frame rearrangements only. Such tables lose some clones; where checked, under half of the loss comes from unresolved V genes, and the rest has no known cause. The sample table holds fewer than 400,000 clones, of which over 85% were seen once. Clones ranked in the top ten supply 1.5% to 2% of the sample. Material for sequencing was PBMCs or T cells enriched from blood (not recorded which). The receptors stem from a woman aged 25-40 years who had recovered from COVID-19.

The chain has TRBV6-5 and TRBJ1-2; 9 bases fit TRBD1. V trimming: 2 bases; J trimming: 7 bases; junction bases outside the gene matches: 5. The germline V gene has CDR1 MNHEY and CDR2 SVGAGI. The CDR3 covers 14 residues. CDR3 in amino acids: CASSYGTGRAGYTF. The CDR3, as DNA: TGTGCCAGCAGTTACGGGACAGGGAGAGCTGGCTACACCTTC.

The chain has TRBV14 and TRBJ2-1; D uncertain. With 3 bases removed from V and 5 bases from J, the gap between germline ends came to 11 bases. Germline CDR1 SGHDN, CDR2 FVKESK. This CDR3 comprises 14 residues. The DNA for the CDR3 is TGTGCCAGCAGCCACGATGCAGCGAACAATGAGCAGTTCTTC. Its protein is CASSHDAANNEQFF. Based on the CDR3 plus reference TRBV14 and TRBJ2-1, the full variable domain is EAGVTQFPSHSVIEKGQTVTLRCDPISGHDNLYWYRRVMGKEIKFLLHFVKESKQDESGMPNNRFLAERTGGTYSTLKVQPAELEDSGVYFCASSHDAANNEQFFGPGTRLTVL.

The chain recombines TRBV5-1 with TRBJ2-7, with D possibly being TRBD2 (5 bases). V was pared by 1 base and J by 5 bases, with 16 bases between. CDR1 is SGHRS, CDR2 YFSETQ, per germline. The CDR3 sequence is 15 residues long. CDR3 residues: CASSLYTRARDEQYF. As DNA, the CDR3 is TGCGCCAGCAGCTTGTATACTAGGGCAAGAGACGAGCAGTACTTC.

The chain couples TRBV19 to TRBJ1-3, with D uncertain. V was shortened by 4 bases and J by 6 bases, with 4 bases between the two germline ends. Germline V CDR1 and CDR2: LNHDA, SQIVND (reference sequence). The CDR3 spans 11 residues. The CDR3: CASSSINTIYF. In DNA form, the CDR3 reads TGTGCCAGTAGTAGTATAAACACCATATATTTT.

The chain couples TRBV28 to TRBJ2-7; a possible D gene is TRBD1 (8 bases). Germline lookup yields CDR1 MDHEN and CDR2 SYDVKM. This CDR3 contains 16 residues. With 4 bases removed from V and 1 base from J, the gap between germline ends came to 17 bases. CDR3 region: CASSSFYRGGSYEQYF. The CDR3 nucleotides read TGTGCCAGCAGTTCCTTCTACAGGGGGGGTTCCTACGAGCAGTACTTC.

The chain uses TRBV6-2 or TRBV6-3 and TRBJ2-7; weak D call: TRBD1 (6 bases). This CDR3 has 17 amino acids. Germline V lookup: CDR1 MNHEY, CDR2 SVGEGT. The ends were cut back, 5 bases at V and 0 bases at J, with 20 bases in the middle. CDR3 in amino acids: CASSTTLRGKSSYEQYF. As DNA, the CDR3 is TGTGCCAGCAGTACGACCCTAAGGGGGAAAAGCTCCTACGAGCAGTACTTC.

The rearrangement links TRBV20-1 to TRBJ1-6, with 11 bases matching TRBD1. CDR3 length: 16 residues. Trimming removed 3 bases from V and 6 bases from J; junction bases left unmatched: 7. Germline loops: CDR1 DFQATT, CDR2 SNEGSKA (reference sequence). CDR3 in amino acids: CSASNPGTGGNSPLHF. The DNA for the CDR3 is TGCAGTGCTAGTAATCCCGGGACAGGGGGTAATTCACCCCTCCACTTT.